Following are 20 T cell receptor beta chains from one sample sequenced in a study of T cell repertoires in cytomegalovirus infection. TCRdb used MiXCR to reprocess the reads, holding one entry per CDR3 protein. Here the sample spans about 770,000 distinct CDR3 sequences, 25% to 30% being singletons. These receptors are not linked to any known antigen. Source: cultured CD8+ T cells from PBMCs, taken from culture after CMV antigen stimulation. The source is a human donor in good health (CMV status not recorded). Some clones in this sample may be carry-over from other donors' samples.

The chain couples TRBV7-9 to TRBJ2-2, with D perhaps matching TRBD1 (5 bases). There are 17 residues in the CDR3. CDR1 SEHNR and CDR2 FQNEAQ come from the germline V gene (reference sequence). With 2 bases removed from V and 0 bases from J, the gap between germline ends came to 13 bases. CDR3 residues: CASSLKGHRTNTGELFF. The CDR3 nucleotides read TGTGCCAGCAGCTTAAAAGGACACCGTACGAACACCGGGGAGCTGTTTTTT.

This clonotype has a count of ten or more. The V call is TRBV6-1, the J call TRBJ1-2; D is ambiguous. Germline-derived CDR1 and CDR2 are MNHNS and SASEGT. There are 13 residues in the CDR3. With 2 bases removed from V and 5 bases from J, the gap between germline ends came to 9 bases. CDR3: CASSELSPYGYTF. Written as DNA, the CDR3 is TGTGCCAGCAGTGAACTAAGTCCTTATGGCTACACCTTC.

The J gene is TRBJ1-1, the V gene TRBV13; 9 bases map to TRBD1. The CDR3 length is 14 residues. The J segment lost 4 bases and the V segment lost 5 bases, leaving 5 bases of the junction unmatched. The germline CDR1 and CDR2 sequences are PRHDT and FYEKMQ (reference sequence). CDR3: CASSMGQGTTEAFF. CDR3 DNA sequence: TGTGCCAGCAGCATGGGACAGGGTACCACTGAAGCTTTCTTT.

This clonotype was counted between two and nine times. This sequence joins TRBV27 and TRBJ1-2, with TRBD1 as a possible D gene (5 bases). Per germline, CDR1 MNHEY and CDR2 SMNVEV (reference sequence). The CDR3 consists of 14 residues. Trimming shortened V by 1 base and J by 8 bases, and 14 bases separated the two germline ends. CDR3 region: CASSLYWGVDGYTF. The DNA of the CDR3 is TGTGCCAGCAGTTTATATTGGGGGGTGGACGGCTACACCTTC.

In its sample, this clonotype was seen a few times. V gene TRBV7-6 combines with J gene TRBJ2-2, with 11 positions matching TRBD2. With V trimmed by 6 bases and J by 4 bases, 7 bases remained unmatched. This CDR3 contains 16 residues. Germline-derived CDR1 and CDR2 are SGHVS and FNYEAQ. In DNA form, the CDR3 reads TGTGCCAGCAGATACCTAGCGGGGGGAGGCACCGGGGAGCTGTTTTTT. Translating gives CASRYLAGGGTGELFF. The entire variable domain, with the rest obtained from reference TRBV7-6 and TRBJ2-2, is as follows: GAGVSQSPRYKVTKRGQDVALRCDPISGHVSLYWYRQALGQGPEFLTYFNYEAQQDKSGLPNDRFSAERPEGSISTLTIQRTEQRDSAMYRCASRYLAGGGTGELFFGEGSRLTVL.

This clonotype came up a few times. This chain links TRBV19 with TRBJ1-6; 7 nucleotides line up with TRBD1. The length of the CDR3 is 16 residues. The V gene end was trimmed by 9 bases and the J gene end by 8 bases; junction bases not matched to a gene: 16. Per germline, CDR1 LNHDA and CDR2 SQIVND (reference sequence). Here the CDR3 reads CASSPRSGTGDSPLHF. CDR3 coding DNA: TGTGCCAGCTCACCCCGATCCGGCACAGGGGATTCACCCCTCCACTTT.

This clonotype showed up just a few times. One end of the junction fails to match germline, which may point to a read error. Here the CDR3 reads CASSQWTDFTGELFF. The CDR3 nucleotides read TGTGCTAGCAGCCAATGGACAGATTTCACCGGGGAGCTGTTTTTT. This chain connects TRBV7-7 to TRBJ2-2; possibly TRBD1 for D (6 bases). The CDR3 is 15 residues long. The germline V gene encodes CDR1 SSHAT and CDR2 FNYEAQ (reference sequence). The full variable domain, completed using reference TRBV7-7 and TRBJ2-2, is GAGVSQSPRYKVTKRGQDVTLRCDPISSHATLYWYQQALGQGPEFLTYFNYEAQPDKSGLPSDRFSAERPEGSISTLTIQRTEQRDSAMYRCASSQWTDFTGELFFGEGSRLTVL.

In this sample, this clonotype turned up a few times. V is TRBV4-3 and J is TRBJ1-6; D is perhaps TRBD1 (5 bases). CDR3 size: 14 residues. Per the germline V gene, CDR1 is LGHNA and CDR2 is YSLEER. V lost 1 base and J lost 10, with 11 bases in between. The CDR3 is CASSQGPGYSPLHF. As DNA, the CDR3 is TGCGCCAGCAGCCAAGGACCAGGGTACTCACCCCTCCACTTT.

This chain links TRBV15 with TRBJ2-7; perhaps D is TRBD1 or TRBD2 (5 bases each). The V end lost 1 base, the J end lost 4 bases, and 11 bases lay between the germline ends. The CDR3 loop spans 14 amino acids. The germline V gene encodes CDR1 LNHNV and CDR2 YYDKDF (reference sequence). The CDR3 loop is CATSRVRGEYEQYV. The CDR3 coding sequence is TGTGCCACCAGCAGAGTAAGGGGAGAATACGAGCAGTACGTC.

The chain carries TRBV4-1 and TRBJ2-1, with TRBD1 identical over 10 bases. CDR1 MGHRA and CDR2 YSYEKL come from the germline V gene. This CDR3 spans 17 amino acids. Losses at the gene ends were 3 bases for V and 1 base for J; bases not matched to a gene: 6. The chain's CDR3 is CASSHPRTGGSYNEQFF. The CDR3 coding sequence is TGCGCCAGCAGCCACCCCCGGACAGGGGGTTCCTACAATGAGCAGTTCTTC.

Here the CDR3 reads CASSEARVGRSGANVLTF. The CDR3 DNA follows: TGTGCCAGCAGTGAAGCACGGGTAGGCCGCTCTGGGGCCAACGTCCTGACTTTC. This chain joins TRBV6-1 and TRBJ2-6; no firm D call. Trimming stripped 0 bases from V and 0 bases from J, with 12 bases between. There are 18 residues in the CDR3. Germline CDR1 reads MNHNS; CDR2 reads SASEGT.

This chain uses TRBV4-1 with TRBJ1-1; D unclear. This CDR3 is 15 amino acids long. Germline lookup yields CDR1 MGHRA and CDR2 YSYEKL. V lost 0 bases and J 1 base, leaving 9 bases between the germline ends. The CDR3 protein is CASSQEGGGNTEAFF. The DNA of the CDR3 is TGCGCCAGCAGCCAAGAAGGAGGCGGGAACACTGAAGCTTTCTTT.

The CDR3 nucleotides read TGTGCCAGTAGTATAGCCGGGGGGGCCGCCACCGGGGAGCTGTTTTTT. It translates to CASSIAGGAATGELFF. The chain links TRBV19 to TRBJ2-2; 8 bases are shared with TRBD2. This CDR3 region has 16 residues. Trimming cost V 1 base and J 4 bases; bases outside gene matches: 5. Germline V lookup: CDR1 LNHDA, CDR2 SQIVND (reference sequence). Supplemented by reference TRBV19 and TRBJ2-2, the full variable domain reads DGGITQSPKYLFRKEGQNVTLSCEQNLNHDAMYWYRQDPGQGLRLIYYSQIVNDFQKGDIAEGYSVSREKKESFPLTVTSAQKNPTAFYLCASSIAGGAATGELFFGEGSRLTVL.

This clonotype was counted between two and nine times. The V gene is TRBV7-3, the J gene TRBJ2-1; possible D gene TRBD1, 6 bases. This CDR3 is 15 amino acids long. Germline CDR1 is SGHTA and CDR2 is FQGTGA. The V gene lost 1 base and the J gene lost 2 bases, with 9 bases spanning the gap. CDR3 bases: TGTGCCAGCAGCTTAATCAGGGGCCCCTACAATGAGCAGTTCTTC. Residues: CASSLIRGPYNEQFF.

This clonotype was counted ten times or more. The chain is built from TRBV7-2 and TRBJ2-1; D is unresolved. V lost 4 bases to trimming and J lost 0 bases, with 10 bases between them. The CDR3 has 15 amino acids. Germline V gene lookup returns CDR1 SGHTA and CDR2 FQGNSA. This CDR3 reads CASSSGQVSYNEQFF. In nucleotides, the CDR3 is TGTGCCAGCAGCTCCGGGCAGGTCTCCTACAATGAGCAGTTCTTC.

This clonotype turned up a few times. The rearrangement links TRBV12-3 or TRBV12-4 to TRBJ1-5; D uncertain. Trimming removed 8 bases at V and 6 bases at J, with 14 bases between. The CDR3 totals 13 residues. The DNA for the CDR3 is TGTGCCAGCGGCACCGGCCTGAGTCAGCCCCAGCATTTT. Translated, it gives CASGTGLSQPQHF.

In the case of this clonotype: A much larger clone differs by one base, so this may be a read error. The CDR3 reads CVSSLEGLANYGYTF. The CDR3 DNA reads as TGTGTCAGCAGCTTAGAGGGACTGGCTAACTATGGCTACACCTTC. This rearrangement joins TRBV7-9 to TRBJ1-2, with D perhaps TRBD1 (5 bases). Germline V gives CDR1 SEHNR, CDR2 FQNEAQ (reference sequence). The CDR3 totals 15 residues.

The genes are TRBV6-1 and TRBJ2-4; 7 bases align to TRBD1. Trimming removed 7 bases from V and 8 bases from J; junction bases left unmatched: 14. CDR3 length equals 15 residues. Germline lookup yields CDR1 MNHNS and CDR2 SASEGT. This chain's CDR3 is CASIDRDGRVYIQYF. The CDR3 DNA reads TGTGCCAGCATCGACAGGGACGGAAGAGTGTACATTCAGTACTTC.

This clonotype was counted only a few times. The chain recombines TRBV20-1 with TRBJ1-2, with D perhaps matching TRBD1 (5 bases). The germline V gene has CDR1 DFQATT and CDR2 SNEGSKA (reference sequence). The CDR3 is made up of 14 amino acids. Trimming shortened V by 4 bases and J by 4 bases, and 16 bases separated the two germline ends. CDR3 residues: CSAIRGGGGYGYTF. For the CDR3, the DNA is TGCAGTGCTATACGGGGGGGAGGAGGCTATGGCTACACCTTC.

This clonotype was found a few times. The chain links TRBV20-1 to TRBJ1-2, with unresolved D. The CDR3 consists of 15 residues. V was clipped by 5 bases and J by 4 bases, with 20 bases between them. Looked up from germline, CDR1 is DFQATT and CDR2 is SNEGSKA (reference sequence). This CDR3 is CSAVTRAQGRYGYTF. CDR3 sequence (DNA): TGCAGTGCTGTAACCCGGGCCCAAGGGCGCTATGGCTACACCTTC.